The 8 T cell receptor beta chains below were found in one sample sequenced in a study of cytomegalovirus exposure and HLA in healthy donors. With 60 Vbeta and 13 Jbeta primers, the PCR was carried out. Sequencing used immunoSEQ multiplex PCR; TCRdb keeps in-frame clones, though not all of them. Among 50,000 to 60,000 clones listed, around 73% were seen once. Sequencing used PBMCs. These receptors were obtained from a woman in her 40s in good health and CMV-seropositive.

The chain joins TRBV7-3 to TRBJ1-2, with 9 positions matching TRBD1. The CDR3 covers 15 residues. With V trimmed by 5 bases and J by 2 bases, 6 bases remained unmatched. Germline CDR1 is SGHTA and CDR2 is FQGTGA. CDR3 bases: TGTGCCAGCAGCCCGACCGGGACAGGGAACTATGGCTACACCTTC. Amino acid sequence: CASSPTGTGNYGYTF.

The sample holds a few counts of this clone. The CDR3 nucleotides read TGTGCCTGGGGCGGGGGGGTGACCTACGAGCAGTACTTC. Translating gives CAWGGGVTYEQYF. This rearrangement joins TRBV30 to TRBJ2-7; the match to TRBD2 covers 9 bases. The CDR3 sequence is 13 residues long. Germline CDR1 GTSNPN, CDR2 SVGIG (reference sequence). J lost 2 bases, V lost 5 bases, and 4 bases had no gene match. The whole variable domain, remainder taken from reference TRBV30 and TRBJ2-7, is SQTIHQWPATLVQPVGSPLSLECTVEGTSNPNLYWYRQAAGRGLQLLFYSVGIGQISSEVPQNLSASRPQDRQFILSSKKLLLSDSGFYLCAWGGGVTYEQYFGPGTRLTVT.

This rearrangement joins TRBV4-1 to TRBJ1-2; 9 bases fit TRBD1. After removal of 4 bases from V and 0 bases from J, the junction contained 3 bases not matched to a gene. The CDR3 is 15 residues long. Germline V CDR1 and CDR2: MGHRA, YSYEKL. DNA of the CDR3: TGCGCCAGCAGCCGACAGGGGGGAGCTAACTATGGCTACACCTTC. It translates to CASSRQGGANYGYTF.

This rearrangement joins TRBV4-2 to TRBJ2-1; TRBD1 agrees at 12 bases. The CDR3 spans 16 residues. The V segment lost 0 bases and the J segment 14 bases; nucleotides outside the gene matches: 11. CDR1 LGHNA and CDR2 YNFKEQ come from the germline V gene. CDR3 residues: CASSQEIAGQGAKEFF. In DNA form, the CDR3 reads TGTGCCAGCAGCCAAGAGATAGCGGGACAGGGGGCTAAAGAGTTCTTC.

There are a few counts of this clone. CDR3 residues: CASSSHQGSHYTEAFF. CDR3 DNA sequence: TGTGCCAGCAGTTCCCACCAGGGGTCCCATTACACTGAAGCTTTCTTT. The chain recombines TRBV6-5 with TRBJ1-1, with TRBD1 as a possible D gene (6 bases). This CDR3 comprises 16 residues. Trimming removed 4 bases from V and 3 bases from J, with 18 bases in between. CDR1 is MNHEY, CDR2 SVGAGI, per germline.

V usage is TRBV10-3 and J usage is TRBJ1-3, with TRBD1 as a possible D gene (6 bases). Looked up from germline, CDR1 is ENHRY and CDR2 is SYGVKD. Trimming took 8 bases from V and 1 from J, leaving 9 bases between them. CDR3 size: 13 residues. In DNA, the CDR3 is TGTGCCATCCGGGACATTTCTGGAAACACCATATATTTT. It specifies CAIRDISGNTIYF.

This sequence joins TRBV20-1 and TRBJ1-1; 7 bases line up with TRBD1. Germline CDR1 reads DFQATT; CDR2 reads SNEGSKA (reference sequence). There are 10 residues in the CDR3. V lost 5 bases to trimming and J lost 7 bases; unmatched junction nucleotides: 1. The CDR3 region is CSAPGGEAFF. The DNA of the CDR3 is TGCAGTGCTCCAGGGGGTGAAGCTTTCTTT.

This sequence joins TRBV6-6 and TRBJ2-1; tentative D call: TRBD1 (6 bases). V gave up 5 bases and J gave up 4 bases, with 15 bases separating them. In germline, CDR1 is MNHNY, CDR2 SVGAGI (reference sequence). The CDR3 covers 15 residues. CDR3 in amino acids: CASSRLGTPYNEQFF. The CDR3 bases are TGTGCCAGCAGTCGCCTCGGGACACCTTACAATGAGCAGTTCTTC.